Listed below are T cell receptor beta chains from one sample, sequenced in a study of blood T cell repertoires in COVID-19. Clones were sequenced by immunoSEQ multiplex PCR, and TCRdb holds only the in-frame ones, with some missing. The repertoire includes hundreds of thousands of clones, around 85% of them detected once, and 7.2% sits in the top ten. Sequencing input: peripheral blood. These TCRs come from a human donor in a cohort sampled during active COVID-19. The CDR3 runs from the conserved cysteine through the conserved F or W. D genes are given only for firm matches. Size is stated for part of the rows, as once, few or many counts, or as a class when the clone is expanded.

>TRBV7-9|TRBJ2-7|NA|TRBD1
TGTGCCAGCAGCTCCCCCCTAGAAGGGGGCCACGAGCAGTACTTC
CASSSPLEGGHEQYF
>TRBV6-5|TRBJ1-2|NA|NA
TGTGCCAGCAGAGATTCGGGGTGGGACTATGGCTACACCTTC
CASRDSGWDYGYTF
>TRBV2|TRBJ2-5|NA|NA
TGTGCCAGCAGTGACAGGGGTGAGACCCAGTACTTC
CASSDRGETQYF
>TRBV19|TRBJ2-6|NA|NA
TGTGCCAGTAGTATACAGGGCCATAACTCTGGGGCCAACGTCCTGACTTTC
CASSIQGHNSGANVLTF
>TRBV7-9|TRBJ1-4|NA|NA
TGTGCCAGCAGCTTAGTGGGGGGAGAAAAACTGTTTTTT
CASSLVGGEKLFF
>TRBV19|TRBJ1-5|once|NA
TGTGCCAGTAGTATGGGTCGGGATGGCAATCAGCCCCAGCATTTT
CASSMGRDGNQPQHF
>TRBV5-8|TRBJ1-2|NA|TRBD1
TGTGCCAGCAGCGTTCCATCGACAGGGAGCGATGGCTACACCTTC
CASSVPSTGSDGYTF
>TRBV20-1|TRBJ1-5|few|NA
TGCAGTGCTAGTCCGGGGGAGAGCAATCAGCCCCAGCATTTT
CSASPGESNQPQHF
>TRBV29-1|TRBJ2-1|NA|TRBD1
TGCAGCGCTGGACAGGCCTCCTACAATGAGCAGTTCTTC
CSAGQASYNEQFF
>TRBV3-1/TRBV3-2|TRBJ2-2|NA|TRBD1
TGTGCCAGCAGCCCGACAGGGCCCGCGAACACCGGGGAGCTGTTTTTT
CASSPTGPANTGELFF
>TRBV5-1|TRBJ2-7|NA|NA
TGCGCCAGCAGCTTGGAACGAGCCTACGAGCAGTACTTC
CASSLERAYEQYF
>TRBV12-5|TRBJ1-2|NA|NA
TGTGCTAGTGGAGACGGGAACTATGGCTACACCTTC
CASGDGNYGYTF
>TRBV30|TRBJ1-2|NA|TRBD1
TGTGCCTGGGAAAAGACAGGGGGGAAAACCTTC
CAWEKTGGKTF
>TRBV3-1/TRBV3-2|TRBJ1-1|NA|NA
TGTGCCAGCAGCCCACTCGGGGTAGGGGGCACTGAAGCTTTCTTT
CASSPLGVGGTEAFF
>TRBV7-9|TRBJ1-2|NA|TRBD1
TGTGCCAGCAGCTCCTTGGGACAGACTTATGGCTACACCTTC
CASSSLGQTYGYTF
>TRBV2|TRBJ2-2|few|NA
TGTGCCAGCAACCTAGCCCCGAACACCGGGGAGCTGTTTTTT
CASNLAPNTGELFF
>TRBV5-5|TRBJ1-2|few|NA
TGTGCCAGCAGCTTGGCCGAGGGAGGAAACTATGGCTACACCTTC
CASSLAEGGNYGYTF
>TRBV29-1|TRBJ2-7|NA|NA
TGCAGCGTTGAGACGGGAGACGGCTACGAGCAGTACTTC
CSVETGDGYEQYF
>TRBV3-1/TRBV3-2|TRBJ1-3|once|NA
TGTGCCAGCAGCCCTACGGGAGGAAACACCATATATTTT
CASSPTGGNTIYF
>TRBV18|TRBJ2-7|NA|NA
TGTGCCAGCTCACAGGACAGCTACGAGCAGTACTTC
CASSQDSYEQYF
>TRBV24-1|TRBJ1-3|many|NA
TGTGCCACCAGCCAGGAAGGAAACACCATATATTTT
CATSQEGNTIYF
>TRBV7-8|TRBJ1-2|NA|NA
TGTGCCAGCAGCGGGCGGGTGGGGTACGGGTATGGCTACACCTTC
CASSGRVGYGYGYTF
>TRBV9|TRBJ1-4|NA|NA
TGTGCCAGCAGCGTAGCACAGACGAATGAAAAACTGTTTTTT
CASSVAQTNEKLFF
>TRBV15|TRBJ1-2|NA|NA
TGTGCCACCAGCAGGGGAACAAGGGGAACCTATGGCTACACCTTC
CATSRGTRGTYGYTF
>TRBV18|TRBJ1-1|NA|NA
TGTGCCAGCTCAGGTCCTCCACCCCCCACGACATCTGCTTTCTTT
CASSGPPPPTTSAFF
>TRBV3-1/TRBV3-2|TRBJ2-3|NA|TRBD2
TGTGCCAGGATTCGGGCGGGGGGGCGGTATACGCAGTATTTT
CARIRAGGRYTQYF
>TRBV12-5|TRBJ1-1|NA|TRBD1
TGTGCTAGTGGACGGACAGGAGACACTGAAGCTTTCTTT
CASGRTGDTEAFF
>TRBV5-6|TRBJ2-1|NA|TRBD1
TGTGCCAGCAGCTCGACCCGGGACAGGATTTACAATGAGCAGTTCTTC
CASSSTRDRIYNEQFF
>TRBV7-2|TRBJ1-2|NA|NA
TGTGCCAGCAGCTTAGCAGGGGGAGGGGATGGCTACACCTTC
CASSLAGGGDGYTF
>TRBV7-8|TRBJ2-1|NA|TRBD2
TGTGCCAGCAGCAGCACACTAGCGGGGGGGCCCAATGAGCAGTTCTTC
CASSSTLAGGPNEQFF
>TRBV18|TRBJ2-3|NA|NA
TGTGCCAGCTCACCGGTGAGAGGGCGCGAGGATACGCAGTATTTT
CASSPVRGREDTQYF
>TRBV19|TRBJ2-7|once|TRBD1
TGTGCCAGTAGTATGGCGACAGGGGGTCACTACGAGCAGTACTTC
CASSMATGGHYEQYF
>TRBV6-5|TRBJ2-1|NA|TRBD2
TGTGCCAGCAGCCCCGGGACTAGCGTCCGTGAGCAGTTCTTC
CASSPGTSVREQFF
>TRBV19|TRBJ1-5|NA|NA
TGTGCCAGTAGTTTAGGTAGAGGTGCGCCCCCCGAGAATCAGCCCCAGCATTTT
CASSLGRGAPPENQPQHF
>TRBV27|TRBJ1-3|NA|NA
TGTGCCAGCAGTTTACGGGGGGCTGGAAACACCATATATTTT
CASSLRGAGNTIYF
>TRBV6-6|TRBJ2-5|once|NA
TGTGCCAGCAGTTACTCCCCAGGTCCTCAAGAGACCCAGTACTTC
CASSYSPGPQETQYF
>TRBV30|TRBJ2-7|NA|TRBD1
TGTGCCTGGAGATACAGATCAGGACAGGGGGGCCACGAGCAGTACTTC
CAWRYRSGQGGHEQYF
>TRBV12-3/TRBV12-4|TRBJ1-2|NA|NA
TGTGCCAGCAAGACAGGCTATGGCTACACCTTC
CASKTGYGYTF
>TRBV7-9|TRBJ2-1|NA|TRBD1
TGTGCCAGCAGCTCCCGGAGTGACAGGGGGCACCTCAATGAGCAGTTCTTC
CASSSRSDRGHLNEQFF